The 9 T cell receptor beta chains below come from one sample, sequenced in a study of T cell clonality in common variable immunodeficiency. Broader study findings: Fewer deletions and N-nucleotide insertions were reportedly seen in common variable immunodeficiency TCR beta sequences.

Only in-frame clones appear in the TCRdb table, and some are missing; sequencing was by immunoSEQ multiplex PCR. Captured here are just over 20,000 clones, none seen once; the top ten comprise around 2.5%. These receptors have no known antigen. Sample: peripheral blood mononuclear cells. The source of these receptors is a human donor with common variable immunodeficiency.

This clone was observed at least ten times. Read data end 3 residues before the CDR3 end; the end is taken from the germline J gene. The gene calls are TRBV6-2 or TRBV6-3 and TRBJ1-5, with a possible D match to TRBD1 (6 bases). V lost 6 bases to trimming and J lost 2 bases, with 14 bases between them. The CDR3 loop spans 15 amino acids. Germline loops: CDR1 MNHEY, CDR2 SVGEGT. The part of the CDR3 DNA that was read is TGTGCCAGCAGCTACGACAGGTTTGGCAATCAGCCC. Protein sequence: CASSYDRFGNQP. The entire CDR3 protein reads CASSYDRFGNQPQHF.

This clone was counted many times. Sequencing ends 3 residues short of the CDR3 end; the germline J gene provides the rest. The sample contains more than one DNA sequence encoding this CDR3. The J gene is TRBJ1-2, the V gene TRBV2, with TRBD1 matching 8 bases. J was trimmed by 3 bases and V by 6 bases; bases with no gene match: 3. The germline gives CDR1 SNHLY, CDR2 FYNNEI. This CDR3 comprises 13 residues. The chain's CDR3 is CASRGTGDYGYTF. The sequenced CDR3 bases are TGTGCCAGCAGAGGGACAGGAGACTATGGC.

This clone was observed at least ten times. The sequence runs out 3 residues before the end of the CDR3; the remainder is reconstructed from the germline J gene. The chain has TRBV18 and TRBJ2-7; 8 positions match TRBD1. CDR3 size: 15 residues. Germline V gene sequence: CDR1 KGHSH, CDR2 LQKENI. Unmatched junction bases numbered 9, after V lost 2 bases and J lost 6 bases. CDR3 DNA, as far as it was read: TGTGCCAGCTCACCATTTTGGTCCAGGGGGCCCGAG. Amino acid sequence: CASSPFWSRGPE. The CDR3 in full is CASSPFWSRGPEQYF.

This clone was seen ten or more times. The missing CDR3 end, 3 residues past where the read stops, is filled in from the germline J gene. The V and J genes are TRBV20-1 and TRBJ2-7, with 7 bases that match TRBD1. The CDR3 sequence is 12 residues long. The V and J ends lost 6 bases and 5 bases, in that order; junction bases with no gene match: 7. The V gene's germline CDR1 is DFQATT and CDR2 SNEGSKA (reference sequence). The part of the CDR3 DNA that was read is TGCAGTGCCCCGAGACAGGGCAACGAG. It yields the protein CSAPRQGNE. In full, the CDR3 is CSAPRQGNEQYF.

In its sample, this clone was seen many times. The CDR3 end is not reached by the read, which stops 3 residues before it; the germline J gene fills it in. The rearrangement joins TRBV12-3 or TRBV12-4 to TRBJ2-2; 9 positions match TRBD1. Unmatched junction bases numbered 9, after V lost 6 bases and J lost 7 bases. The length of the CDR3 is 15 residues. Here the CDR3 reads CASRKDRGIIGELFF. CDR3 bases read: TGTGCCAGCAGGAAGGACAGGGGAATAATCGGGGAG.

There are many counts of this clone. From the germline J gene comes the end of the CDR3, since the read stops 3 residues before it. The J gene is TRBJ2-3, the V gene TRBV12-3 or TRBV12-4; TRBD1 matches 12 bases. The CDR3 has 15 residues. The ends lost 6 bases at V and 3 bases at J; junction bases unmatched: 4. CDR3 bases read: TGTGCCAGCAGAATGGGACAGGGGGCAACAGATACG. Translated: CASRMGQGATDT. From start to end, the CDR3 is CASRMGQGATDTQYF.

This clone was seen many times. From the germline J gene comes the end of the CDR3, since the read stops 3 residues before it. V is TRBV7-9 and J is TRBJ2-2; possibly TRBD2 for D (6 bases). The germline CDR1 and CDR2 sequences are SEHNR and FQNEAQ (reference sequence). The CDR3 contains 13 residues. V dropped 4 bases and J dropped 7 bases, with 10 bases sitting between them. CDR3 region: CASSSQTSGELFF. CDR3 bases read: TGTGCCAGCAGCTCACAGACTAGCGGGGAG.

This clone has ten or more counts. The read gets to within 3 residues of the CDR3 end, and the germline J gene fills in the rest. The chain recombines TRBV20-1 with TRBJ1-2; 7 bases match TRBD1. V dropped 6 bases and J dropped 3; count of bases not matched to a gene: 7. The CDR3 extends over 13 amino acids. Germline V gives CDR1 DFQATT, CDR2 SNEGSKA (reference sequence). Partial CDR3 DNA: TGCAGTGCATCGAGGGGGCGCGACTATGGC. Its translation is CSASRGRDYG. The CDR3 in its entirety is CSASRGRDYGYTF.

By proportion, this clone is medium-sized. The read terminates 3 residues before the CDR3 end, so the remaining end is supplied by the germline J gene. The chain joins TRBV6-4 to TRBJ2-3; 10 bases are a match to TRBD2. The ends lost 4 bases at V and 1 base at J; junction bases unmatched: 2. The CDR3 totals 15 residues. Germline V lookup: CDR1 MRHNA, CDR2 SNTAGT. CDR3 amino acids: CASSAGTSGTDTQYF. The sequenced CDR3 bases are TGTGCCAGCAGTGCTGGGACTAGCGGCACAGATACG.